Sequencing of this T cell receptor beta chain was carried out in a study of OX40 agonist ivuxolimab in advanced cancers. TCRdb's copy holds only in-frame clones and misses some; the assay was immunoSEQ multiplex PCR. This repertoire shows tens of thousands of clones, around nine tenths found once; its top ten account for less than 0.85%. The germline CDR1 and CDR2 sequences are SGHRS and YFSETQ. This CDR3 has 17 residues. Trimming took 4 bases from V and 3 from J; bases not matched to a gene: 13. The J gene is TRBJ2-4, the V gene TRBV5-1, with 7 positions matching TRBD1. The material was CD4+ or CD8+ T cells sorted from blood, obtained in a trial of the OX40 agonist ivuxolimab. The sequence was obtained from an adult with an advanced solid tumor such as melanoma, head and neck, liver or kidney cancer. The CDR3 is CASSPNAGQASKNIQYF. Written as DNA, the CDR3 is TGCGCCAGCAGCCCAAATGCTGGACAGGCAAGCAAAAACATTCAGTACTTC.